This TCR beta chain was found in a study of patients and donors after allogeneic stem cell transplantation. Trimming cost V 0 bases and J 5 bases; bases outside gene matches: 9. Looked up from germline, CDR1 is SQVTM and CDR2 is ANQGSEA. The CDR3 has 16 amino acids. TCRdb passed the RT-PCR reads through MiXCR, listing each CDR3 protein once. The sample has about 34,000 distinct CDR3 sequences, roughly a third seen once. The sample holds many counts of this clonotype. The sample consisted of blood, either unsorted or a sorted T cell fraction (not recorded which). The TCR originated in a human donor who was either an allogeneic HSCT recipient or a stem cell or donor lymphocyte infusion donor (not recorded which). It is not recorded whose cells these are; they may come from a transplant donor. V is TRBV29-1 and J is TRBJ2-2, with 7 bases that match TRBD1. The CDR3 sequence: CSVEDNRGQRTGELFF. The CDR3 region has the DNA TGCAGCGTTGAAGATAACAGGGGTCAGAGAACCGGGGAGCTGTTTTTT.